These 19 T cell receptor beta chains were all obtained from the same sample, sequenced in a study of Tregs in tolerant kidney transplant recipients. Data came from immunoSEQ multiplex PCR; TCRdb stores just in-frame clones and leaves some out. This table has about 110,000 clones, around 91% appearing once. The material was CD4+ T cells from blood, obtained before the transplant. The receptors stem from a human donor who received a combined kidney and bone marrow transplant.

The rearrangement uses TRBV2 and TRBJ2-5; maybe TRBD2 (7 bases). There are 11 residues in the CDR3. The ends were cut back, 8 bases at V and 5 bases at J, with 9 bases in the middle. CDR1 and CDR2 (germline): SNHLY, FYNNEI. The CDR3 nucleotides are TGTGCCAGCGGGAGGGGGGAGACCCAGTACTTC. Its translation is CASGRGETQYF.

V is TRBV12-5 and J is TRBJ2-1, with D unresolved. This CDR3 is built from 12 residues. Germline values: CDR1 LGHNT, CDR2 FRNRAP. V was clipped by 5 bases and J by 10 bases, with 12 bases between them. CDR3 amino acids: CASGISSLEQFF. DNA of the CDR3: TGTGCTAGTGGTATTAGCAGCCTCGAGCAGTTCTTC.

The chain uses TRBV5-1 and TRBJ2-3; the D gene is possibly TRBD2 (6 bases). This CDR3 has 14 residues. V was clipped by 4 bases and J by 9 bases, with 18 bases between them. The germline V gene has CDR1 SGHRS and CDR2 YFSETQ. CDR3 region: CASSLEEYGGTQYF. The CDR3 DNA sequence: TGCGCCAGCAGCCTAGAGGAGTATGGGGGGACGCAGTATTTT.

The chain has TRBV29-1 and TRBJ2-1; D may be TRBD1 (5 bases). CDR3 size: 13 residues. The germline V gene has CDR1 SQVTM and CDR2 ANQGSEA. V lost 2 bases to trimming and J lost 6 bases, with 11 bases between them. DNA for the CDR3: TGCAGCGTTGAACGAGACAGTGGCAATGAGCAGTTCTTC. Translating it yields CSVERDSGNEQFF.

In its sample, this clone was seen once. The junction does not match germline at one end; this may be a read error. The chain recombines TRBV6-5 with TRBJ2-4, with 8 bases that match TRBD1. Germline lookup yields CDR1 MNHEY and CDR2 SVGAGI. The CDR3 has 16 amino acids. CDR3 protein: CASSYSYQGARNIQYF. In DNA form, the CDR3 reads TGTGCCAGCAGTTACTCATATCAGGGGGCCAGAAACATTCAGTACTTC.

The gene calls are TRBV28 and TRBJ2-1; 9 bases are a match to TRBD1. The CDR3 covers 15 residues. V dropped 3 bases and J dropped 6; count of bases not matched to a gene: 6. Germline CDR1 and CDR2: MDHEN and SYDVKM. DNA of the CDR3: TGTGCCAGCAGTTTTCGGGACAGGGCCCTCAATGAGCAGTTCTTC. Translated: CASSFRDRALNEQFF.

This chain uses TRBV7-8 with TRBJ2-7, with 7 bases matching TRBD1. The V gene end was trimmed by 1 base and the J gene end by 1 base; junction bases not matched to a gene: 4. Germline loops: CDR1 SGHVS, CDR2 FQNEAQ. The CDR3 is 15 amino acids. CDR3 loop: CASSLGVTGSYEQYF. In nucleotides, the CDR3 is TGTGCCAGCAGCTTAGGAGTGACAGGGTCCTACGAGCAGTACTTC. The full variable domain, with the rest looked up from reference TRBV7-8 and TRBJ2-7, is GAGVSQSPRYKVAKRGQDVALRCDPISGHVSLFWYQQALGQGPEFLTYFQNEAQLDKSGLPSDRFFAERPEGSVSTLKIQRTQQEDSAVYLCASSLGVTGSYEQYFGPGTRLTVT.

Points on this clone: Within the sample, other DNA sequences also encode this same CDR3. The V call is TRBV5-1, the J call TRBJ2-7; the D gene is possibly TRBD2 (6 bases). The CDR3 is 12 amino acids. Trimming stripped 1 base from V and 6 bases from J, with 8 bases between. Per the germline V gene, CDR1 is SGHRS and CDR2 is YFSETQ. CDR3 in amino acids: CASSLLGGEQYF. The CDR3 nucleotides read TGCGCCAGCAGCTTGTTGGGGGGCGAGCAGTACTTC.

The chain carries TRBV29-1 and TRBJ2-2, with a possible D match to TRBD1 (6 bases). The CDR3 length is 12 residues. V lost 6 bases and J lost 1, with 6 bases in between. Germline loops: CDR1 SQVTM, CDR2 ANQGSEA. The CDR3 sequence: CSVGQNTGELFF. CDR3 sequence (DNA): TGCAGCGTGGGACAGAACACCGGGGAGCTGTTTTTT.

The chain joins TRBV5-1 to TRBJ2-3, with 8 bases matching TRBD2. This CDR3 contains 16 residues. CDR1 SGHRS and CDR2 YFSETQ come from the germline V gene. With 4 bases clipped from V and 0 bases from J, the junction kept 7 bases outside the gene matches. CDR3 nucleotides: TGCGCCAGCAGCCCGCCGACTAGCGCCAGCACAGATACGCAGTATTTT. It yields the protein CASSPPTSASTDTQYF.

The V call is TRBV7-9, the J call TRBJ2-1; 10 bases match TRBD1. The germline gives CDR1 SEHNR, CDR2 FQNEAQ (reference sequence). The V segment lost 6 bases and the J segment 0 bases; nucleotides outside the gene matches: 8. The CDR3 is 17 residues long. Here the CDR3 DNA reads TGTGCCAGCAGGAGGACAGGGGGGAAGAGCTCCTACAATGAGCAGTTCTTC. This codes for CASRRTGGKSSYNEQFF.

The chain links TRBV19 to TRBJ2-2; 9 nucleotides match TRBD1. CDR3 size: 16 residues. Germline V CDR1 and CDR2: LNHDA, SQIVND (reference sequence). The V segment lost 3 bases and the J segment 5 bases; nucleotides outside the gene matches: 7. The DNA for the CDR3 is TGTGCCAGTAGTATTGGGGGGACAGGGTGGACCGGGGAGCTGTTTTTT. This encodes CASSIGGTGWTGELFF.

The chain has TRBV10-1 and TRBJ2-1; 8 bases are a match to TRBD2. Germline V gene lookup returns CDR1 WNHNN and CDR2 SYGVQD (reference sequence). The CDR3 is 16 residues long. V lost 3 bases, J lost 12 bases, and 16 bases stayed unmatched. CDR3 coding DNA: TGCGCCAGCAGTGACCCCCTAGGGAACGCGGGAGGCGGGCAGTTCTTC. Protein sequence: CASSDPLGNAGGGQFF.

The chain's CDR3 is CASRRVGNQPQHF. DNA of the CDR3: TGTGCCAGCCGCAGGGTGGGGAATCAGCCCCAGCATTTT. The chain couples TRBV6-6 to TRBJ1-5, with D maybe TRBD1 (5 bases). Germline V CDR1 and CDR2: MNHNY, SVGAGI (reference sequence). The CDR3 consists of 13 residues. Trimming removed 8 bases at V and 4 bases at J, with 12 bases between.

The V gene is TRBV27, the J gene TRBJ2-1; 10 bases map to TRBD2. Trimming took 5 bases from V and 7 from J; bases not matched to a gene: 17. Per germline, CDR1 MNHEY and CDR2 SMNVEV (reference sequence). This CDR3 contains 18 residues. CDR3 residues: CASSVTGAGLAGENEQFF. CDR3 nucleotides: TGTGCCAGCAGTGTGACGGGGGCCGGGCTAGCGGGAGAAAATGAGCAGTTCTTC.

CDR3 DNA sequence: TGTGCCAGCAGCTCCGACAGGGGTAGGGGAAATGAGCAGTTCTTC. Translating gives CASSSDRGRGNEQFF. The chain employs TRBV5-6 and TRBJ2-1, with TRBD1 matching 8 bases. J gave up 7 bases and V 3 bases, and 9 bases lay outside the gene matches. CDR1 and CDR2 (germline): SGHDT, YYEEEE. The CDR3 has 15 residues.

The chain uses TRBV5-1 and TRBJ2-1, with TRBD2 identical over 7 bases. The CDR3 has 15 amino acids. CDR1 is SGHRS, CDR2 YFSETQ, per germline. The J segment lost 3 bases and the V segment lost 0 bases, leaving 3 bases of the junction unmatched. The CDR3, as DNA: TGCGCCAGCAGCTTGGGCGGGAGTTTCTACAATGAGCAGTTCTTC. It codes for CASSLGGSFYNEQFF.

The chain recombines TRBV5-1 with TRBJ2-1, with 7 bases identical to TRBD1. The trim removed 4 bases at V and 2 bases at J, leaving 6 bases unmatched. In germline, CDR1 is SGHRS, CDR2 YFSETQ. The CDR3 has 15 residues. DNA of the CDR3: TGCGCCAGCAGCCGTGACAGGGACCCCTACAATGAGCAGTTCTTC. Its translation: CASSRDRDPYNEQFF.

The V call is TRBV7-9, the J call TRBJ1-2, with 8 bases aligning to TRBD1. The J segment lost 8 bases and the V segment lost 1 base, leaving 6 bases of the junction unmatched. The CDR3 length is 14 residues. The V gene's germline CDR1 is SEHNR and CDR2 FQNEAQ (reference sequence). CDR3 region: CASSLDQGARGYTF. The CDR3 DNA follows: TGTGCCAGCAGCTTAGATCAGGGGGCGCGGGGCTACACCTTC.